The sequence of this TCR beta chain was determined in a study of blood T cell repertoires in COVID-19. Seattle's cohort entered during active infection and was followed longitudinally. Original analysis: Cell counts per sample came from amplifying reference gene primers. Produced via immunoSEQ multiplex PCR; TCRdb's table is partial and in-frame only. V and J calls plus clone size are reproduced from that table; the DNA served to infer D and trimming. The table has roughly 210,000 clones, roughly 84% seen once. The junction had 4 bases not matched to a gene; V was cut back by 4 bases and J by 3 bases. The CDR3 extends over 14 amino acids. CDR1 is LGHNA, CDR2 YSLEER, per germline.

The chain has TRBV4-3 and TRBJ2-7, with 9 nucleotides matching TRBD1. The receptor's source is a woman of 80 years or more with COVID-19, enrolled during active disease. Material: peripheral blood. The CDR3 DNA follows: TGCGCCAGCAGCCCGGGACAGGGCCTCTACGAGCAGTACTTC. This encodes CASSPGQGLYEQYF.